What follows are 17 T cell receptor beta chains derived from one specimen sequenced in a study of blood T cell repertoires in COVID-19. Here immunoSEQ multiplex PCR was the method, and the copy in TCRdb shows in-frame clones only, minus some. The data hold about 45,000 clones, with 70% to 80% observed a single time. The sequenced sample was peripheral blood. These receptors were taken from a man aged 65 to 79 with acute or convalescent COVID-19.

The chain joins TRBV19 to TRBJ1-2; 8 bases match TRBD1. The CDR3 extends over 15 amino acids. The V gene's germline CDR1 is LNHDA and CDR2 SQIVND (reference sequence). V shed 1 base, J shed 4 bases, and the junction held 5 bases outside the gene matches. CDR3 region: CASSIAPGGGYGYTF. For the CDR3, the DNA is TGTGCCAGTAGTATAGCCCCAGGGGGCGGCTATGGCTACACCTTC.

This clone was observed a few times. The gene calls are TRBV6-5 and TRBJ1-5, with 11 bases fitting TRBD1. J lost 7 bases, V lost 7 bases, and 6 bases had no gene match. From germline, CDR1 is MNHEY and CDR2 SVGAGI. The CDR3 spans 14 residues. The CDR3 here is CASTGQGATQPQHF. The CDR3, as DNA: TGTGCCAGCACTGGACAGGGGGCCACGCAGCCCCAGCATTTT.

This clone appeared once. The chain carries TRBV4-1 and TRBJ2-1, with 8 bases fitting TRBD1. The CDR3 has 13 amino acids. Germline assignment: CDR1 MGHRA and CDR2 YSYEKL. Losses at the gene ends were 5 bases for V and 16 bases for J; bases not matched to a gene: 13. CDR3 amino acids: CASSADRANPYFF. The CDR3 DNA sequence: TGCGCCAGCAGCGCGGACAGGGCAAACCCCTACTTCTTC.

This chain connects TRBV6-2 or TRBV6-3 to TRBJ1-5, with D unclear. Germline loops: CDR1 MNHEY, CDR2 SVGEGT. CDR3 length: 16 amino acids. Trimming removed 0 bases at V and 3 bases at J, with 12 bases between. The CDR3 sequence: CASSYSYGLPNQPQHF. CDR3 in DNA: TGTGCCAGCAGTTACTCGTATGGGCTACCCAATCAGCCCCAGCATTTT.

The rearrangement uses TRBV7-9 and TRBJ2-5; 8 nucleotides agree with TRBD1. J was trimmed by 5 bases and V by 3 bases; bases with no gene match: 8. This CDR3 is built from 15 residues. Per germline, CDR1 SEHNR and CDR2 FQNEAQ (reference sequence). The CDR3 region is CASSLGKWDRETQYF. The CDR3 bases are TGTGCCAGCAGCTTGGGGAAATGGGACAGGGAGACCCAGTACTTC.

This clone was recorded only once. The chain links TRBV10-1 to TRBJ1-6, with 7 bases lining up with TRBD1. Germline CDR1 and CDR2: WNHNN and SYGVQD (reference sequence). The CDR3 sequence is 17 residues long. V was pared by 0 bases and J by 2 bases, with 4 bases of the junction left unmatched. In DNA form, the CDR3 reads TGCGCCAGCAGTGAGTCCCGACAGGGCACCTATAATTCACCCCTCCACTTT. Amino acids: CASSESRQGTYNSPLHF.

This clone was observed a few times. J is TRBJ1-2 and V is TRBV10-3, with 8 positions matching TRBD1. V shed 3 bases, J shed 2 bases, and the junction held 5 bases outside the gene matches. CDR1 is ENHRY and CDR2 is SYGVKD in the germline V gene. The CDR3 contains 15 residues. The CDR3 loop is CAISEGTGWNYGYTF. The CDR3, as DNA: TGTGCCATCAGTGAAGGGACAGGATGGAACTATGGCTACACCTTC.

This clone was recorded a few times. The chain uses TRBV6-5 and TRBJ2-1, with 11 bases matching TRBD1. Germline V gene sequence: CDR1 MNHEY, CDR2 SVGAGI. Losses at the gene ends were 0 bases for V and 8 bases for J; bases not matched to a gene: 3. CDR3 length: 15 amino acids. Written as DNA, the CDR3 is TGTGCCAGCAGTTACTCGTGGACAGGGGGCCATGAGCAGTTCTTC. Translating gives CASSYSWTGGHEQFF.

The CDR3 bases are TGTGCCAGCAGTAGTCGACTAGCGGGTTTAGCCAGAAACACCGGGGAGCTGTTTTTT. Protein sequence: CASSSRLAGLARNTGELFF. The chain combines TRBV2 with TRBJ2-2, with 10 positions matching TRBD2. The CDR3 has 19 residues. Germline V gives CDR1 SNHLY, CDR2 FYNNEI. J lost 2 bases, V lost 5 bases, and 14 bases had no gene match.

The chain is built from TRBV6-5 and TRBJ2-7, with TRBD1 matching over 8 bases. Germline V gene lookup returns CDR1 MNHEY and CDR2 SVGAGI. Trimming cost V 6 bases and J 4 bases; bases outside gene matches: 5. The length of the CDR3 is 13 residues. CDR3 loop: CASRTTGGYEQYF. CDR3 in DNA: TGTGCCAGCAGAACCACAGGGGGGTACGAGCAGTACTTC.

The V gene is TRBV19, the J gene TRBJ1-2; 9 bases agree with TRBD1. Trimming cost V 1 base and J 3 bases; bases outside gene matches: 3. CDR3 size: 15 residues. CDR1 and CDR2 (germline): LNHDA, SQIVND (reference sequence). CDR3 nucleotides: TGTGCCAGTAGTATAGCCCGGGACAGGGACTATGGCTACACCTTC. It specifies CASSIARDRDYGYTF.

This clone was observed a few times. This sequence joins TRBV19 and TRBJ1-2; D is unresolved. This CDR3 is built from 18 residues. The ends were cut back, 7 bases at V and 0 bases at J, with 24 bases in the middle. Germline CDR1 reads LNHDA; CDR2 reads SQIVND (reference sequence). The DNA for the CDR3 is TGTGCCAGTACACGCCCTTCTGCGGGCGGAGAGACTAACTATGGCTACACCTTC. Protein sequence: CASTRPSAGGETNYGYTF.

This sequence joins TRBV4-2 and TRBJ2-1; tentatively, D is TRBD2 (6 bases). The CDR3 has 16 residues. From germline, CDR1 is LGHNA and CDR2 YNFKEQ. The ends were cut back, 3 bases at V and 6 bases at J, with 18 bases in the middle. The chain's CDR3 is CASSHTGTPGSNEQFF. DNA of the CDR3: TGTGCCAGCAGCCATACGGGGACTCCCGGGAGCAATGAGCAGTTCTTC.

This clone was recorded only once. CDR3 in DNA: TGTGCCAGCAGTCGAACCGAGAGGGATGAGCAGTTCTTC. It yields the protein CASSRTERDEQFF. V usage is TRBV12-3 or TRBV12-4 and J usage is TRBJ2-1; D might be TRBD2 (5 bases). There are 13 residues in the CDR3. Trimming took 5 bases from V and 8 from J, leaving 13 bases between them.

This clone was seen more than once but under ten times. This chain uses TRBV28 with TRBJ1-2; no definite D call. The CDR3 covers 13 residues. The germline V gene encodes CDR1 MDHEN and CDR2 SYDVKM. The V end was cut by 6 bases, the J end by 4 bases, with 12 bases between. Here the CDR3 DNA reads TGTGCCAGCAGCGACAACAGAGTCTATGGCTACACCTTC. Translated: CASSDNRVYGYTF.

The genes are TRBV4-2 and TRBJ1-5; possible D gene TRBD1, 5 bases. Germline CDR1 LGHNA, CDR2 YNFKEQ. The CDR3 is 17 amino acids. V was clipped by 0 bases and J by 0 bases, with 12 bases between them. The CDR3 reads CASSQEGTGYSNQPQHF. CDR3 nucleotide sequence: TGTGCCAGCAGCCAAGAAGGAACAGGTTATAGCAATCAGCCCCAGCATTTT.

V usage is TRBV11-2 and J usage is TRBJ2-1; perhaps TRBD2 as D (7 bases). The CDR3 has 15 amino acids. CDR1 is SGHAT, CDR2 FQNNGV, per germline. Trimming took 5 bases from V and 8 from J, leaving 19 bases between them. The CDR3 loop reads CASSRRGGARDEQFF. For the CDR3, the DNA is TGTGCCAGCAGCCGGCGAGGGGGGGCCCGAGATGAGCAGTTCTTC.